The entry that follows covers one TCR beta chain sequence. What it recognizes is unknown. Because it lacks the conserved phenylalanine or tryptophan at the end, this CDR3 is likely a read error. From unsorted bulk tissue weighing roughly 19-32 mg, DNA and RNA were co-extracted. The data stem from a study of tumor-infiltrating lymphocytes in primary liver carcinoma. The wider study: Each of the samples returned roughly 3.65 to 7.5 million productive TCRbeta reads (a yield similar across tissue types). Study observations and caveats: Pairs comparing tumor with adjacent tissue or blood overlapped less than pairs drawn from tumor regions.

This CDR3 spans 12 amino acids. CDR1 is MNHEY, CDR2 SVGAGI, per germline. V was trimmed by 10 bases and J by 1 base, leaving 7 bases between them. Priming with a constant-region primer yielded TCR beta cDNA from roughly 490 ng total RNA. Investigators got TCR beta libraries out of three nested multiplex PCR rounds, done with slightly modified ARM-PCR. The study ran its first two PCR rounds for roughly 11 cycles each, using TRBV1-TRBV30 forward primers and a C-beta reverse primer. In TCRdb, the multiplex PCR reads were re-called with MiXCR into one record per CDR3 protein. In the table there are about 64,000 distinct CDR3 sequences, around 69% of which are singletons.

This chain links TRBV6-5 with TRBJ2-2; D perhaps matches TRBD2 (5 bases). The source of this sequence is a man aged 40-49 years with primary liver carcinoma and hepatitis B virus infection. The sample was liver tumor tissue from sampling region 4. The subset: tumor region T4, right-lateral pole. CDR3 loop: CATGVNTGELFL. The CDR3 DNA reads TGTGCCACCGGGGTGAACACCGGGGAGCTGTTTTTA.